Below are 19 T cell receptor beta chains sequenced from a single sample in a study of PD-L1 blockade in urothelial cancer (TCRdb year 2017). This specimen's time point label, per the study, means: peripheral blood 6 weeks after treatment start. Libraries came from the immunoSEQ multiplex PCR assay. As stored in TCRdb, this immuneACCESS dataset retains in-frame rearrangements with V and J assigned. A fraction of the clones does not appear; measured against another copy, unresolved V genes explain less than half of the discrepancy, and the remainder lacks a known reason. The sample table holds 45,000 to 55,000 clones, of which about 85% were seen once. The ten largest make up approximately 2% of the sample. The input for sequencing was PBMCs, taken around atezolizumab (anti-PD-L1) treatment. These receptors all stem from a man in his fifties with urothelial cancer.

This chain uses TRBV7-2 with TRBJ2-7, with TRBD1 as a possible D gene (6 bases). This CDR3 has 13 amino acids. Germline assignment: CDR1 SGHTA and CDR2 FQGNSA. Trimming shortened V by 2 bases and J by 2 bases, and 7 bases separated the two germline ends. The CDR3 nucleotides are TGTGCCAGCAGCTTAACAGGGACCTACGAGCAGTACTTC. Residues: CASSLTGTYEQYF.

CDR3 sequence: CASSLGMGLDEQYF. For the CDR3, the DNA is TGTGCCAGCAGCTTGGGAATGGGGCTCGACGAGCAGTACTTC. The gene calls are TRBV5-6 and TRBJ2-7; weak D call: TRBD1 (5 bases). Germline loops: CDR1 SGHDT, CDR2 YYEEEE. Trimming took 0 bases from V and 5 from J, leaving 12 bases between them. This CDR3 region has 14 residues.

The chain joins TRBV11-2 to TRBJ2-1; the match to TRBD1 covers 8 bases. J was trimmed by 3 bases and V by 0 bases; bases with no gene match: 4. This CDR3 spans 16 amino acids. The germline V gene has CDR1 SGHAT and CDR2 FQNNGV. The CDR3 DNA reads TGTGCCAGCAGCTTAGATCCTGGGACAGGCTACAATGAGCAGTTCTTC. It encodes CASSLDPGTGYNEQFF.

The chain uses TRBV6-5 and TRBJ1-6; TRBD1 is a possible D gene (5 bases). The CDR3 has 13 residues. The germline CDR1 and CDR2 sequences are MNHEY and SVGAGI. V was shortened by 5 bases and J by 10 bases, with 12 bases between the two germline ends. The DNA for the CDR3 is TGTGCCAGCAGTCCCGCAGGGAACTCACCCCTCCACTTT. Its protein product is CASSPAGNSPLHF.

This clone was seen just once. This rearrangement joins TRBV27 to TRBJ2-1; D is perhaps TRBD1 (5 bases). CDR1 is MNHEY and CDR2 is SMNVEV in the germline V gene (reference sequence). The germline V and J ends were trimmed by 5 bases and 4 bases, with 9 bases remaining between them. The length of the CDR3 is 13 residues. CDR3 sequence: CASSRQSYNEQFF. For the CDR3, the DNA is TGTGCCAGCAGTCGACAGTCTTACAATGAGCAGTTCTTC.

The chain is built from TRBV6-4 and TRBJ1-2; D is unresolved. Per germline, CDR1 MRHNA and CDR2 SNTAGT. CDR3 length: 15 residues. V lost 6 bases to trimming and J lost 5 bases, with 19 bases between them. CDR3 bases: TGTGCCAGCAGCCCTTCGGGAGGGTATCGATATGGCTACACCTTC. The encoded protein is CASSPSGGYRYGYTF.

The chain couples TRBV5-1 to TRBJ1-2; D gene uncertain. V lost 0 bases and J lost 7, with 7 bases in between. The CDR3 extends over 12 amino acids. The V gene's germline CDR1 is SGHRS and CDR2 YFSETQ. The CDR3, as DNA: TGCGCCAGCAGCTTGGAACAGTTTGGCTACACCTTC. Amino acids: CASSLEQFGYTF.

The chain combines TRBV6-5 with TRBJ2-7; D may be TRBD2 (5 bases). V lost 4 bases, J lost 1 base, and 11 bases lay in between. Germline CDR1 MNHEY, CDR2 SVGAGI. The CDR3 spans 14 residues. In DNA, the CDR3 is TGTGCCAGCAGTTTGACTACAACATCCTACGAGCAGTACTTC. Protein: CASSLTTTSYEQYF.

The chain is built from TRBV7-8 and TRBJ2-5; D possibly corresponds to TRBD1 (5 bases). Germline V lookup: CDR1 SGHVS, CDR2 FQNEAQ. Trimming cost V 5 bases and J 1 base, with 11 bases left between them. The CDR3 spans 14 residues. The CDR3 DNA reads TGTGCCAGCAGCGGCCGACAGAGCCAAGAGACCCAGTACTTC. Translating gives CASSGRQSQETQYF.

This sequence joins TRBV4-1 and TRBJ2-7; D uncertain. CDR3 size: 13 residues. Germline CDR1 MGHRA, CDR2 YSYEKL. Trimming pared 0 bases from V and 3 bases from J, leaving 6 bases between. CDR3 coding DNA: TGCGCCAGCAGCCAAGAACAAGTCTACGAGCAGTACTTC. It codes for CASSQEQVYEQYF.

By sample fraction, this clone is large. The genes are TRBV27 and TRBJ2-7, with 7 positions matching TRBD2. The CDR3 has 12 amino acids. J lost 5 bases, V lost 4 bases, and 2 bases had no gene match. Germline CDR1 reads MNHEY; CDR2 reads SMNVEV (reference sequence). CDR3 sequence reads: CASSWAGDEQYF. In DNA, the CDR3 is TGTGCCAGCAGTTGGGCGGGAGACGAGCAGTACTTC.

The sample holds a few counts of this clone. The rearrangement links TRBV19 to TRBJ1-5; 7 positions match TRBD1. V trimming: 3 bases; J trimming: 1 base; junction bases outside the gene matches: 6. Germline V gives CDR1 LNHDA, CDR2 SQIVND (reference sequence). The CDR3 sequence is 16 residues long. The CDR3 sequence is CASSIETGPSNQPQHF. DNA of the CDR3: TGTGCCAGTAGTATTGAGACAGGGCCAAGCAATCAGCCCCAGCATTTT.

The chain joins TRBV9 to TRBJ2-3; 11 bases align to TRBD2. Per germline, CDR1 SGDLS and CDR2 YYNGEE. Trimming at V came to 3 bases and at J to 2 bases, leaving 2 bases not matched to a gene. The CDR3 is 15 amino acids. CDR3 nucleotides: TGTGCCAGCAGCGGTAGCGGGGGGGCCACAGATACGCAGTATTTT. Residues: CASSGSGGATDTQYF.

The rearrangement uses TRBV10-2 and TRBJ1-1; a weak D match, TRBD1 (5 bases). This CDR3 comprises 12 residues. Germline V lookup: CDR1 WSHSY, CDR2 SAAADI. Trimming removed 7 bases at V and 1 base at J, with 7 bases between. CDR3 coding DNA: TGCGCCAGCACCCAGGGGAACACTGAAGCTTTCTTT. Its translation: CASTQGNTEAFF.

V gene TRBV4-3 combines with J gene TRBJ2-7, with 8 bases aligning to TRBD2. Germline V gives CDR1 LGHNA, CDR2 YSLEER. The CDR3 is 16 residues long. The junction had 4 bases not matched to a gene; V was cut back by 0 bases and J by 0 bases. For the CDR3, the DNA is TGCGCCAGCAGCCAAGATAGCGGGAAGAACTCCTACGAGCAGTACTTC. Translated, it gives CASSQDSGKNSYEQYF.

The genes are TRBV27 and TRBJ2-7; 8 bases are shared with TRBD1. V lost 5 bases, J lost 7 bases, and 10 bases stayed unmatched. The CDR3 sequence is 14 residues long. Germline values: CDR1 MNHEY, CDR2 SMNVEV (reference sequence). CDR3 sequence: CASSDGQGLWEQYF. In DNA, the CDR3 is TGTGCCAGCAGTGATGGACAGGGTTTGTGGGAGCAGTACTTC.

The chain couples TRBV7-9 to TRBJ1-4; 10 bases align to TRBD1. The CDR3 covers 15 residues. V dropped 5 bases and J dropped 5; count of bases not matched to a gene: 5. From germline, CDR1 is SEHNR and CDR2 FQNEAQ (reference sequence). In nucleotides, the CDR3 is TGTGCCAGCAGCCCCCCGGGACAGGGGAATGAAAAACTGTTTTTT. It encodes CASSPPGQGNEKLFF.

The chain has TRBV11-3 and TRBJ2-2, with 8 bases fitting TRBD1. Trimming cost V 5 bases and J 4 bases; bases outside gene matches: 3. CDR3 length equals 14 residues. Per the germline V gene, CDR1 is SGHNT and CDR2 is YENEEA. DNA of the CDR3: TGTGCCAGCAGCAGGACAGGGTTCACCGGGGAGCTGTTTTTT. Protein sequence: CASSRTGFTGELFF.

This sequence joins TRBV29-1 and TRBJ2-3; weak D call: TRBD2 (5 bases). Trimming took off 5 bases at V and 0 bases at J, with 15 bases between the two ends. This CDR3 has 15 residues. Germline CDR1 and CDR2: SQVTM and ANQGSEA. CDR3 sequence reads: CSVRSGSFSTDTQYF. CDR3 coding DNA: TGCAGCGTTAGATCGGGGTCCTTTAGCACAGATACGCAGTATTTT.